Below, 20 T cell receptor beta chains from the same sample are listed, as sequenced in a study of T cells in Graves' hyperthyroidism and ophthalmopathy. RNA transcripts were the template for amplifying TCR beta CDR3 regions. HTBI primers were employed in a first-round RT-PCR of the TCR CDR3. TCRdb re-analysed the multiplex PCR reads in MiXCR, keeping a single row per CDR3 protein. Of about 360,000 distinct CDR3 sequences detected, 13% appear once; the ten largest clones hold 9.2%. Material for sequencing was blood. These TCRs come from a woman between 18 and 30 years old with Graves' hyperthyroidism.

This clonotype was detected ten times or more. The V and J genes are TRBV10-3 and TRBJ2-7; 8 bases are shared with TRBD2. The CDR3 extends over 15 amino acids. CDR1 ENHRY and CDR2 SYGVKD come from the germline V gene. J gave up 5 bases and V 0 bases, and 6 bases lay outside the gene matches. The CDR3 sequence is CAISESTSGGDEQYF. The CDR3 DNA is TGTGCCATCAGTGAGTCAACGAGCGGGGGCGACGAGCAGTACTTC.

This clonotype was seen ten or more times. This chain uses TRBV6-8 with TRBJ1-4; D is uncertain. Germline V gene lookup returns CDR1 MNHGY and CDR2 SAAAGT. Trimming shortened V by 8 bases and J by 4 bases, and 17 bases separated the two germline ends. The length of the CDR3 is 15 residues. CDR3 DNA: TGTGCCAGCCTCGAACCGGGCAGGCGTAATGAAAAACTGTTTTTT. Translated, it gives CASLEPGRRNEKLFF.

This clonotype came up many times. This chain links TRBV6-1 with TRBJ1-4; D ambiguous. Deletions cut 6 bases from V and 0 bases from J, with 11 bases between. This CDR3 contains 15 residues. Germline loops: CDR1 MNHNS, CDR2 SASEGT. CDR3 loop: CASRGRVATNEKLFF. The CDR3 DNA follows: TGTGCCAGCAGGGGCCGGGTTGCAACTAATGAAAAACTGTTTTTT.

The chain links TRBV20-1 to TRBJ2-2, with D unresolved. The V and J ends lost 5 bases and 1 base respectively, with 11 bases between them. The CDR3 length is 14 residues. Germline lookup yields CDR1 DFQATT and CDR2 SNEGSKA (reference sequence). The CDR3, as DNA: TGCAGTGCTCCGAAGACGGAGAACACCGGGGAGCTGTTTTTT. Its protein is CSAPKTENTGELFF.

This clonotype was counted many times. The V gene is TRBV10-3, the J gene TRBJ2-1, with 9 bases lining up with TRBD2. Germline V gene lookup returns CDR1 ENHRY and CDR2 SYGVKD. V was pared by 6 bases and J by 7 bases, with 4 bases of the junction left unmatched. The CDR3 is 13 residues long. The CDR3 nucleotides read TGTGCCATCAGGGGACTAGCCATGAATGAGCAGTTCTTC. Its translation: CAIRGLAMNEQFF.

The chain carries TRBV4-3 and TRBJ2-1; possibly TRBD2 for D (6 bases). There are 14 residues in the CDR3. The germline V gene encodes CDR1 LGHNA and CDR2 YSLEER. Trimming cost V 4 bases and J 4 bases, with 11 bases left between them. The CDR3 sequence: CASSRGGTYNEQFF. CDR3 DNA: TGCGCCAGCAGCCGGGGCGGGACTTACAATGAGCAGTTCTTC.

Many counts were recorded for this clonotype. The chain is built from TRBV28 and TRBJ2-1; no definite D call. This CDR3 has 14 amino acids. From germline, CDR1 is MDHEN and CDR2 SYDVKM. V was cut by 5 bases and J by 5 bases, with 13 bases left in between. Written as DNA, the CDR3 is TGTGCCAGCAGTGGGGTAATCAAGAACAATGAGCAGTTCTTC. As protein: CASSGVIKNNEQFF.

The chain couples TRBV29-1 to TRBJ2-3; 11 nucleotides match TRBD2. The trim removed 6 bases at V and 3 bases at J, leaving 11 bases unmatched. The germline V gene encodes CDR1 SQVTM and CDR2 ANQGSEA. The CDR3 extends over 16 amino acids. CDR3 DNA sequence: TGCAGCGTCATAGGATCCGGGACTAGCGGTACAGATACGCAGTATTTT. Protein product: CSVIGSGTSGTDTQYF.

Ten or more counts support this clonotype. V usage is TRBV18 and J usage is TRBJ1-5, with a possible D match to TRBD1 (5 bases). The CDR3 extends over 13 amino acids. The germline gives CDR1 KGHSH, CDR2 LQKENI. Trimming cost V 2 bases and J 9 bases, with 11 bases left between them. CDR3 in amino acids: CASSPGTHLPQHF. Here the CDR3 DNA reads TGTGCCAGCTCACCAGGGACGCACCTGCCCCAGCATTTT.

J is TRBJ2-3 and V is TRBV12-3 or TRBV12-4, with 11 bases lining up with TRBD2. V shed 5 bases, J shed 7 bases, and the junction held 5 bases outside the gene matches. This CDR3 spans 14 amino acids. The CDR3 reads CASSTTSGGNTQYF. In DNA, the CDR3 is TGTGCCAGCAGTACTACTAGCGGGGGTAATACGCAGTATTTT.

The V gene is TRBV28, the J gene TRBJ1-1; 7 bases line up with TRBD1. The CDR3 contains 14 residues. Germline loops: CDR1 MDHEN, CDR2 SYDVKM. The junction had 4 bases not matched to a gene; V was cut back by 4 bases and J by 2 bases. CDR3 coding DNA: TGTGCCAGCAGTTACAGGGGAGGAAACACTGAAGCTTTCTTT. Its translation: CASSYRGGNTEAFF.

The rearrangement joins TRBV6-5 to TRBJ1-6; no clear D. The CDR3 runs to 15 residues. Trimming took off 2 bases at V and 7 bases at J, with 12 bases between the two ends. Germline V gene lookup returns CDR1 MNHEY and CDR2 SVGAGI. The CDR3 is CASSYSPVANSPLHF. In nucleotides, the CDR3 is TGTGCCAGCAGTTACAGTCCAGTAGCCAATTCACCCCTCCACTTT.

This chain uses TRBV7-9 with TRBJ1-4; 7 nucleotides agree with TRBD1. The junction had 7 bases not matched to a gene; V was cut back by 1 base and J by 8 bases. Germline V gene sequence: CDR1 SEHNR, CDR2 FQNEAQ (reference sequence). CDR3 length: 15 residues. The CDR3 spells CASSLVTGVREKLFF. The CDR3 nucleotides are TGTGCCAGCAGCTTAGTAACAGGGGTGCGGGAAAAACTGTTTTTT.

This clonotype showed up many times. The chain carries TRBV7-2 and TRBJ2-3, with 10 bases matching TRBD2. This CDR3 has 19 amino acids. V lost 2 bases to trimming and J lost 4 bases; unmatched junction nucleotides: 15. The V gene's germline CDR1 is SGHTA and CDR2 FQGNSA. CDR3 loop: CASSLPIGLAAKRADTQYF. As DNA, the CDR3 is TGTGCCAGCAGCTTACCCATCGGACTAGCGGCCAAACGGGCAGATACGCAGTATTTT.

This clonotype was found many times. The gene calls are TRBV28 and TRBJ1-1; D is unresolved. There are 12 residues in the CDR3. Germline-derived CDR1 and CDR2 are MDHEN and SYDVKM. V was trimmed by 7 bases and J by 2 bases, leaving 8 bases between them. For the CDR3, the DNA is TGTGCCAGCAAGGAGGGAAACACTGAAGCTTTCTTT. This gives the protein CASKEGNTEAFF.

There are many counts of this clonotype. The genes are TRBV7-6 and TRBJ2-3; 7 bases align to TRBD2. Per germline, CDR1 SGHVS and CDR2 FNYEAQ. CDR3 length: 16 amino acids. Trimming took 1 base from V and 3 from J; bases not matched to a gene: 7. The CDR3 sequence is CASSLEGGSWTDTQYF. In nucleotides, the CDR3 is TGTGCCAGCAGCTTAGAAGGCGGGAGTTGGACAGATACGCAGTATTTT.

There are many counts of this clonotype. The chain is built from TRBV10-3 and TRBJ2-7, with 12 bases fitting TRBD1. V was pared by 3 bases and J by 3 bases, with 3 bases of the junction left unmatched. This CDR3 is built from 15 residues. Germline V gene sequence: CDR1 ENHRY, CDR2 SYGVKD. CDR3: CAISDGTGGYYEQYF. The CDR3 nucleotides are TGTGCCATCAGTGACGGGACAGGGGGCTACTACGAGCAGTACTTC.

This clonotype was observed a few times. The genes are TRBV20-1 and TRBJ2-7; 9 positions agree with TRBD1. Germline CDR1 DFQATT, CDR2 SNEGSKA (reference sequence). V lost 6 bases, J lost 4 bases, and 4 bases stayed unmatched. CDR3 size: 12 residues. The CDR3 reads CSAGTGTYEQYF. The CDR3 DNA follows: TGCAGTGCCGGGACAGGGACTTACGAGCAGTACTTC.

This clonotype was seen many times. The rearrangement links TRBV29-1 to TRBJ2-3; D remains ambiguous. Germline values: CDR1 SQVTM, CDR2 ANQGSEA. The V end was cut by 4 bases, the J end by 4 bases, with 12 bases between. The CDR3 has 13 residues. CDR3 nucleotides: TGCAGCGTTGTATGGGCTTCCCCAGATACGCAGTATTTT. It translates to CSVVWASPDTQYF.

On this clonotype itself: A much larger clone sits a single nucleotide away, making a read error possible. The gene calls are TRBV28 and TRBJ2-5; D unresolved. The CDR3 spans 13 residues. V gave up 5 bases and J gave up 4 bases, with 11 bases separating them. Germline-derived CDR1 and CDR2 are MDHEN and SYDVKM. This chain's CDR3 is CASSDGVGETQYF. CDR3 DNA sequence: TGTGCCAGCAGTGATGGGGTCGGAGAGACCCAGTACTTC.